This T cell receptor beta chain is drawn from a study of blood T cells in healthy people across ages. Broader study findings: Observed TCR beta diversity showed a strong correlation with the percentage of naive T cells as measured by flow cytometry.

PCR was performed a second time for roughly 7 to 12 cycles using a sample-barcoded 5' primer and a J-beta primer mix. Every single cDNA molecule received a tag from a template-switch adaptor with 12 random nucleotides. TCRdb itself ran the 5' RACE reads through MiXCR, one entry per CDR3 protein. The table shows roughly 1.6 million distinct CDR3 sequences, with around 36% occurring only once. Collection of ten milliliters of peripheral blood was performed for each donor. Researchers isolated at least 6 million PBMCs per sample. As for this clonotype: The antigen remains unidentified. The germline gene is not matched at one end of the junction; a read error may be the cause.

Germline V gives CDR1 LNHNV, CDR2 YYDKDF (reference sequence). The CDR3 consists of 13 residues. The gene calls are TRBV15 and TRBJ2-5; D may be TRBD2 (7 bases). Sequencing was done on a sample of blood. This receptor was identified in a woman in her 30s in good health. CDR3 loop: CATSGGARETLYF. As DNA, the CDR3 is TGTGCCACCAGCGGGGGGGCTAGGGAGACCCTGTACTTC.